The following is a T cell receptor (beta chain) sequence with its context. The antigen is unknown. These data are taken from a study of T cells in Graves' hyperthyroidism and ophthalmopathy. Study summary: The blood sample was taken at first diagnosis, before treatment began. Overall study findings and caveats: Separating ophthalmopathy from stable hyperthyroidism was achieved by a 13 V-J model.

The investigators amplified TCR beta CDR3 regions from RNA transcripts. An initial round of RT-PCR targeting the TCR CDR3 relied on the HTBI primer set. MiXCR, applied by TCRdb to the multiplex PCR reads, yields one record per CDR3 protein. There are around 520,000 distinct CDR3 sequences in the sample; roughly 25% occur only once, and 11% lies in the top ten. CDR1 and CDR2 from the germline V gene are SGHDT and YYEEEE. The CDR3 length is 13 residues. J gave up 4 bases and V 4 bases, and 5 bases lay outside the gene matches. The V gene is TRBV5-6, the J gene TRBJ2-7, with TRBD1 identical over 7 bases. The receptor's source is a woman in her 30s with Graves' ophthalmopathy. The sample was blood. CDR3 region: CASSNRDRYEQYF. DNA for the CDR3: TGTGCCAGCAGCAACCGGGACAGATACGAGCAGTACTTC.